This TCR beta chain comes out of a study of tumor-infiltrating lymphocytes in localized non-small cell lung cancer. Study as a whole: Several tumor histologies, both smoking statuses, and some post-neoadjuvant chemotherapy samples were included. Study-level findings and limits: Technical variation could not be separated from intratumor heterogeneity here. Only some patients had TCR sequencing, depending on available tissue.

A note on this clone: Its antigen is not known.

Method: immunoSEQ multiplex PCR; TCRdb's copy keeps in-frame clones and lacks some. The sample has 14,000 or so clones; around 70% are singletons. This CDR3 is 15 amino acids long. Trimming shortened V by 7 bases and J by 0 bases, and 13 bases separated the two germline ends. Germline V CDR1 and CDR2: SNHLY, FYNNEI. The receptor comes from a human donor with non-small cell lung cancer. Sequencing used uninvolved lung tissue not adjacent to the tumor. This chain links TRBV2 with TRBJ1-5; D gene ambiguous. DNA of the CDR3: TGTGCCAGCACAGCGGCAGCAAATAGCAATCAGCCCCAGCATTTT. Its protein is CASTAAANSNQPQHF.